The sequence of this T cell receptor (beta chain) was determined in a study of cytomegalovirus exposure and HLA in healthy donors. The overall study: Unique TCR beta sequences numbering approximately 120 million came from 150 million to 200 million T cells in an earlier analysis. Study observations and caveats: Later analysis showed most CMV-associated TCR beta chains appearing HLA-restricted. Most observed TCR sequences were rare, whereas some public TCRs were detected in many donors.

Points on this clone: Its matching antigen is unknown.

With 60 Vbeta and 13 Jbeta primers, the PCR was carried out. The table came from immunoSEQ multiplex PCR; TCRdb's copy has only in-frame clones and leaves some out. The table has 150,000 to 200,000 clones, over 75% seen once. The CDR3 is made up of 15 amino acids. Looked up from germline, CDR1 is LGHNA and CDR2 is YSLEER. The V and J ends lost 2 bases and 3 bases, in that order; junction bases with no gene match: 5. The sequence was collected from a man aged 18 to 30 in good health and CMV-seronegative. This chain connects TRBV4-3 to TRBJ2-7; TRBD1 matches at 9 bases. Sequencing was carried out using PBMCs. As DNA, the CDR3 is TGCGCCAGCAGCCAACTTGACAGGGGGGACTACGAGCAGTACTTC. As protein: CASSQLDRGDYEQYF.